This T cell receptor beta chain was identified during a study of cytomegalovirus exposure and HLA in healthy donors. Study context: Previous work identified roughly 120 million unique TCR beta sequences from roughly 170 million T cells. Study-wide findings and caveats: An analysis was carried out at a later point. It showed that HLA-associated TCR beta chains were more clonally expanded than equally common non-associated chains. Sequencing depth roughly uniform across donors was assumed in presence/absence analyses.

CDR3 length: 16 amino acids. CDR1 and CDR2 from the germline V gene are MGHRA and YSYEKL. V dropped 2 bases and J dropped 0; count of bases not matched to a gene: 5. As for this clone: Antigen unknown.

The primer mix had 60 Vbeta and 13 Jbeta primers. Produced via immunoSEQ multiplex PCR; TCRdb's table is partial and in-frame only. Among 130,000 or so clones, roughly three quarters were seen once, and the ten largest hold about 1%. This TCR was sampled from a woman aged 55-69 years in good health and CMV-seronegative. The chain carries TRBV4-1 and TRBJ2-3; 7 bases match TRBD1. Sequencing used PBMCs. CDR3 residues: CASSQTPGQSTDTQYF. CDR3 DNA: TGCGCCAGCAGCCAAACACCGGGACAGAGCACAGATACGCAGTATTTT.